This entry lists 10 T cell receptor beta chains sequenced from one sample in a study of lymphopenia after photon versus proton radiotherapy. Libraries were prepared by immunoSEQ multiplex PCR; TCRdb keeps only in-frame clonotypes and omits some of them. The data show some 170,000 clones, approximately 91% seen once. This material consisted of peripheral blood, taken from a patient treated with photon-based radiotherapy. Receptors were obtained from a middle-aged man with gastric cancer.

This chain joins TRBV5-6 and TRBJ2-7, with 7 nucleotides matching TRBD1. This CDR3 contains 14 residues. Germline V gives CDR1 SGHDT, CDR2 YYEEEE. Trimming took 3 bases from V and 7 from J; bases not matched to a gene: 10. CDR3 amino acids: CASSSNRGVSEQYF. DNA of the CDR3: TGTGCCAGCAGCTCAAACAGGGGCGTGTCGGAGCAGTACTTC.

This chain links TRBV5-1 with TRBJ2-5; 10 bases agree with TRBD1. The V and J ends lost 3 bases and 3 bases, in that order; junction bases with no gene match: 5. The length of the CDR3 is 15 residues. In germline, CDR1 is SGHRS, CDR2 YFSETQ. The CDR3 loop reads CASSYRTGGEETQYF. CDR3 coding DNA: TGCGCCAGCAGCTACCGGACAGGGGGGGAAGAGACCCAGTACTTC.

This clone was seen repeatedly, ten times or more. The chain joins TRBV5-1 to TRBJ1-1, with D unresolved. The CDR3 is 15 residues long. The V gene lost 0 bases and the J gene lost 0 bases, with 9 bases spanning the gap. Germline assignment: CDR1 SGHRS and CDR2 YFSETQ. CDR3 residues: CASSLVSDMNTEAFF. The DNA for the CDR3 is TGCGCCAGCAGCTTGGTGTCCGACATGAACACTGAAGCTTTCTTT.

The rearrangement joins TRBV5-1 to TRBJ1-1; maybe TRBD1 (5 bases). Germline values: CDR1 SGHRS, CDR2 YFSETQ. This CDR3 spans 16 amino acids. The germline V and J ends were trimmed by 4 bases and 8 bases, with 24 bases remaining between them. CDR3 DNA sequence: TGCGCCAGCAGCCGGGGAACCGGGACGGACCGAAGAGAAGCTTTCTTT. It yields the protein CASSRGTGTDRREAFF.

The genes are TRBV9 and TRBJ1-2; the D is unclear. Germline assignment: CDR1 SGDLS and CDR2 YYNGEE. The CDR3 length is 15 residues. V lost 2 bases to trimming and J lost 3 bases, with 14 bases between them. In nucleotides, the CDR3 is TGTGCCAGCAGCGTGGGAGGGCAGGACTACTATGGCTACACCTTC. Residues: CASSVGGQDYYGYTF. The full variable domain, with the rest looked up from reference TRBV9 and TRBJ1-2, is DSGVTQTPKHLITATGQRVTLRCSPRSGDLSVYWYQQSLDQGLQFLIQYYNGEERAKGNILERFSAQQFPDLHSELNLSSLELGDSALYFCASSVGGQDYYGYTFGSGTRLTVV.

V gene TRBV5-5 combines with J gene TRBJ2-2; TRBD2 aligns across 8 bases. V lost 0 bases to trimming and J lost 0 bases; unmatched junction nucleotides: 7. Germline V CDR1 and CDR2: SGHKS, YYEKEE (reference sequence). This CDR3 comprises 18 residues. DNA for the CDR3: TGTGCCAGCAGCTTGGGGCCTAGCGGGTTCGCGAACACCGGGGAGCTGTTTTTT. This translates into CASSLGPSGFANTGELFF.

The chain has TRBV6-5 and TRBJ2-3, with 8 bases that match TRBD1. Germline-derived CDR1 and CDR2 are MNHEY and SVGAGI. Trimming took 2 bases from V and 4 from J; bases not matched to a gene: 5. The CDR3 totals 15 residues. CDR3 residues: CASSYKDRASDTQYF. CDR3 DNA sequence: TGTGCCAGCAGTTACAAGGACAGGGCATCAGATACGCAGTATTTT.

The chain combines TRBV7-6 with TRBJ2-7; 9 positions agree with TRBD2. The germline V gene encodes CDR1 SGHVS and CDR2 FNYEAQ. V lost 3 bases, J lost 0 bases, and 3 bases stayed unmatched. The length of the CDR3 is 15 residues. This CDR3 reads CASSLNSGSSYEQYF. The CDR3, as DNA: TGTGCCAGCAGCTTGAATAGCGGGAGCTCCTACGAGCAGTACTTC.

On this clone itself: Within the sample, other DNA sequences also encode this same CDR3. The chain uses TRBV7-9 and TRBJ2-3; no clear D gene. The CDR3 is made up of 13 amino acids. Germline CDR1 is SEHNR and CDR2 is FQNEAQ (reference sequence). V shed 1 base and J shed 6 bases, with 8 bases lying between them. The CDR3 reads CASSLESGDTQYF. The DNA for the CDR3 is TGTGCCAGCAGCTTAGAGTCCGGTGATACGCAGTATTTT.

J is TRBJ2-1 and V is TRBV6-1; 8 bases fit TRBD1. This CDR3 has 19 residues. V lost 2 bases and J lost 0; bases outside the gene matches: 12. Germline CDR1 and CDR2: MNHNS and SASEGT. CDR3 in amino acids: CASSEPYGTGLSSYNEQFF. For the CDR3, the DNA is TGTGCCAGCAGTGAACCCTATGGGACAGGATTAAGCTCCTACAATGAGCAGTTCTTC.